This T cell receptor (beta chain) was recovered during a study of Graves' ophthalmopathy and Graves' hyperthyroidism. The germline gives CDR1 DFQATT, CDR2 SNEGSKA (reference sequence). Trimming cost V 2 bases and J 5 bases, with 21 bases left between them. The CDR3 runs to 16 residues. Study-wide findings and caveats: Blood shared most expanded thyroid clonotypes above 0.001 frequency.

Transcripts of RNA were the source for amplifying TCR beta CDR3 regions. HTBI-primed RT-PCR formed the first round, and a multiplex PCR formed the second. One entry per CDR3 protein results from TCRdb running MiXCR on the multiplex PCR reads. The data contain 450,000 to 600,000 distinct CDR3 sequences, less than 40% of them singletons. Of note for this clonotype: Its antigen remains unknown.

The TCR originated in an adult man with Graves' hyperthyroidism. The chain combines TRBV20-1 with TRBJ2-5; a weak D match, TRBD2 (5 bases). The sample consisted of peripheral blood or thyroid tissue (not recorded which). The CDR3: CSARPFYGVGSETQYF. As DNA, the CDR3 is TGCAGTGCTAGACCTTTCTACGGGGTGGGGTCGGAGACCCAGTACTTC.